This entry features one T cell receptor beta chain sequence. Its target is not known. This sample was taken from a study of STAT5B mutations in CD4+ large granular lymphocyte leukemia. Points from the study as a whole: No patients shared main leukemic clonotypes, though roughly 25% appeared at low frequency elsewhere. Top patient clones used TRBV06 genes more often: 8/27 versus 2/35 in controls.

The V gene end was trimmed by 0 bases and the J gene end by 5 bases; junction bases not matched to a gene: 4. Germline CDR1 reads SGDLS; CDR2 reads YYNGEE. The CDR3 contains 14 residues. The assay was immunoSEQ multiplex PCR, and TCRdb's table has in-frame clones only and misses some. Among 38,000 or so clones listed, 65% to 90% were seen once. The J gene is TRBJ2-5, the V gene TRBV9, with 7 positions matching TRBD2. The sequence was obtained from a human donor in good health. The source material was CD4+ T cells from blood buffy coats. CDR3 sequence (DNA): TGTGCCAGCAGCGTAGTCGCGGGGGTCGAGACCCAGTACTTC. This codes for CASSVVAGVETQYF.